This TCR beta chain was captured in a study of shared clonotypes between healthy human individuals. The method was immunoSEQ multiplex PCR; TCRdb's version includes in-frame clones alone and lacks a portion of them. This sample has about 800,000 clones, with about 96% found just once. Whole-study findings and limits: Represented diversity, genetic and exposure-history alike, was limited by few donors.

As to this clone: What it binds is unknown.

Germline V gene sequence: CDR1 MNHEY, CDR2 SVGAGI. This CDR3 region has 15 residues. Trimming stripped 7 bases from V and 2 bases from J, with 18 bases between. Naive-designated CD8 cells lacked CD45RO, were positively enriched for CCR7, and omitted terminally differentiated effector memory CD45RA+ cells. The origin of this receptor is a man aged 25-40 years in good health. Sequences were obtained from naive CD8+ T cells sorted from blood. The J gene is TRBJ2-7, the V gene TRBV6-5; D gene uncertain. The CDR3 DNA is TGTGCCAGCAAGGTCTCCCGCAGCCGACCCTACGAGCAGTACTTC. As protein: CASKVSRSRPYEQYF.